Listed below are T cell receptor beta chains from one sample, sequenced in a study of a mutant IDH1 vaccine in newly diagnosed glioma. Antigens for these TCRs are unknown. TCRdb keeps only in-frame clones here, not all; method: immunoSEQ multiplex PCR. Seen here are about 130,000 clones, 80% observed once, and the top ten hold under 5.5%. The sequencing used PBMCs, collected from a glioma patient whose treatment included an IDH1 peptide vaccine. The source of these receptors is a man aged 35-49 years with glioma. CDR3s include the opening cysteine and the closing phenylalanine or tryptophan. Each record gives: V gene, J gene, D gene, clone size, CDR3 DNA, CDR3 protein. D genes are given only for firm matches. Not every row has a clone size; where given, it reads once, few, many or a size class.

>TRBV30|TRBJ2-1|NA|NA
TGTGCCTGGAGAACAGGGTTTGGTGTCGATGAGCAGTTCTTC
CAWRTGFGVDEQFF
>TRBV5-6|TRBJ1-2|NA|NA
TGTGCCAGCAGCCCCCAGGGCAGAGGCTATGGCTACACCTTC
CASSPQGRGYGYTF
>TRBV9|TRBJ2-1|NA|NA
TGTGCCAGCAGCGGCCAAATCAATGAGCAGTTCTTC
CASSGQINEQFF
>TRBV6-5|TRBJ2-7|NA|NA
TGTGCCAGCAGTGCCCCCCCCTGGCAGTACTTC
CASSAPPWQYF
>TRBV5-1|TRBJ2-7|NA|NA
TGCGCCAGCAGCTTGGGTGGAAGCTCCTACGAGCAGTACTTC
CASSLGGSSYEQYF
>TRBV5-1|TRBJ1-6|NA|NA
TGCGCCAGCAGCTTGATCCGGGGCAATAATTCACCCCTCCACTTT
CASSLIRGNNSPLHF
>TRBV27|TRBJ2-1|TRBD2|NA
TGTGCCAGCAGGCGGGCTAGCGGAGGGTTGGGCAATGAGCAGTTCTTC
CASRRASGGLGNEQFF
>TRBV25-1|TRBJ1-2|TRBD1|NA
TGTGCCAGCAGTCCCGGGACAGGGTTTGGCTACACCTTC
CASSPGTGFGYTF
>TRBV12-5|TRBJ1-1|NA|NA
TGTGCTAGTGCCCCGGCCGGCTGGCGCACTGAAGCTTTCTTT
CASAPAGWRTEAFF
>TRBV14|TRBJ1-1|NA|NA
TGTGCCAGCAGCCCACAGGCCCTGAACACTGAAGCTTTCTTT
CASSPQALNTEAFF
>TRBV4-1|TRBJ2-7|TRBD2|NA
TGCGCCAGCAGCCAAGTTGCCGCTAGCGGGAGAGGGGGGGGCTCCTACGAGCAGTACTTC
CASSQVAASGRGGGSYEQYF
>TRBV11-1|TRBJ2-7|NA|NA
TGTGCCAGCAGCTTAAATAGGGTCCGTTCCTACGAGCAGTACTTC
CASSLNRVRSYEQYF
>TRBV5-6|TRBJ2-7|NA|NA
TGTGCCAGCAGCTTGGCCGGGAACCCCTACGAGCAGTACTTC
CASSLAGNPYEQYF
>TRBV6-4|TRBJ1-1|NA|once
TGTGCCAGCAGTGACGCCCTAGGGGACACTGAAGCTTTCTTT
CASSDALGDTEAFF
>TRBV29-1|TRBJ2-1|NA|NA
TGCAGCGTTGCCCGGGATCGAGAGTTCTTC
CSVARDREFF
>TRBV29-1|TRBJ1-1|NA|NA
TGCAGCGTTGAAGATTTTGGGGCCCACGGGGTGAATGAAGCTTTCTTT
CSVEDFGAHGVNEAFF
>TRBV7-6|TRBJ2-2|NA|NA
TGTGCCAGCAGCTTATGGGGTACCGGGGAGCTGTTTTTT
CASSLWGTGELFF
>TRBV10-3|TRBJ2-3|NA|NA
TGTGCCACCCAGCCCGTCCCCACAGATACGCAGTATTTT
CATQPVPTDTQYF
>TRBV4-3|TRBJ2-2|TRBD2|NA
TGCGCCAGCAGCCAAGAGGCGACTAGCGGGAGGGGAACCGGGGAGCTGTTTTTT
CASSQEATSGRGTGELFF
>TRBV5-4|TRBJ2-2|NA|NA
TGTGCCAGCAGCTTGGGTGGCGGGGAGATCACCGGGGAGCTGTTTTTT
CASSLGGGEITGELFF
>TRBV14|TRBJ1-5|NA|few
TGTGCCAGCAGCCAGGGCTTGGGCAATCAGCCCCAGCATTTT
CASSQGLGNQPQHF
>TRBV15|TRBJ2-1|TRBD2|NA
TGTGCCACCAGCAGACCGAGCGGGAGGGGTACCAATGAGCAGTTCTTC
CATSRPSGRGTNEQFF